These T cell receptor beta chains were read from a single sample in a study of blood T cell repertoires in COVID-19. Data came from immunoSEQ multiplex PCR; TCRdb stores just in-frame clones and leaves some out. The repertoire consists of approximately 75,000 clones, with over 75% occurring once and the leading ten covering over 25%. Sequencing was done on a sample of peripheral blood. Every receptor here comes from a man in his fifties or sixties with acute or convalescent COVID-19. The conserved cysteine and the conserved F or W are not part of the CDR3 here. A D gene is named only where the DNA matches it firmly.

j_call v_call d_call cdr3_aa
TRBJ2-2 TRBV12-3/TRBV12-4 NA ASSEDRTGELF
TRBJ2-7 TRBV19 TRBD2 ASGTSASYEQY
TRBJ2-2 TRBV7-9 NA AGPGGPTGELF
TRBJ2-5 TRBV7-8 NA ASRTALETQY
TRBJ2-5 TRBV7-8 TRBD1 ASSSGGDRGRGTQY
TRBJ1-4 TRBV19 TRBD1 ASSPRQGADEKLF
TRBJ2-3 TRBV4-2 NA ASSQDSSGADTQY
TRBJ2-3 TRBV9 TRBD2 ASSVGLAGGPWDTQY
TRBJ1-1 TRBV7-3 NA ASSLSQGNTEAF
TRBJ1-1 TRBV11-2 TRBD1 ASSDGQGGKNTEAF
TRBJ2-6 TRBV10-3 TRBD1 AISPRTGLSGANVLT
TRBJ1-5 TRBV12-3/TRBV12-4 NA ASSLGANQPQH